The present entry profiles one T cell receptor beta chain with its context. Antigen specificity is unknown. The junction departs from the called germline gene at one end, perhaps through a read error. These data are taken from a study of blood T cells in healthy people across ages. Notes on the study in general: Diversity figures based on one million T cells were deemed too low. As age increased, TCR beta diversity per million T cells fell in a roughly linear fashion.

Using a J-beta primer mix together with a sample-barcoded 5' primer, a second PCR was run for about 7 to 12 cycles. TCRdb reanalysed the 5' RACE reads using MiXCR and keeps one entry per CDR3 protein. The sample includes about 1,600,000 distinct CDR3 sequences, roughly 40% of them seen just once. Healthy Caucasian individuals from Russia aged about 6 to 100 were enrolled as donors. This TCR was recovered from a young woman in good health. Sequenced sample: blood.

CDR3 amino acids: CASSFVLTEVFF. As DNA, the CDR3 is TGTGCCAGCAGCTTCGTTCTCACTGAAGTTTTCTTT. The chain is built from TRBV7-2 and TRBJ1-1, with D unresolved. The CDR3 length is 12 residues. CDR1 SGHTA and CDR2 FQGNSA come from the germline V gene.